Listed below are T cell receptor beta chains from one sample, sequenced in a study of shared clonotypes between healthy human individuals. The table came from immunoSEQ multiplex PCR; TCRdb's copy has only in-frame clones and leaves some out. The sample lists about 1 million clones, about 76% occurring once. Sample: memory CD4+ T cells sorted from blood. These receptors originate from a young man in good health. Both conserved end residues are part of each CDR3. The D gene is left open where the match is weak. Clone size is given for some rows only: seen once, a few or many times, or a class if the clone is expanded.

TRBJ2-2,TRBV5-1,TRBD2,15,few,TGCGCCAGCAGCTTGAACACGCGGGAGACCGGGGAGCTGTTTTTT,CASSLNTRETGELFF
TRBJ2-2,TRBV7-9,TRBD1,14,few,TGTGCCAGCAGCTTAACAGGGGACACCGGGGAGCTGTTTTTT,CASSLTGDTGELFF
TRBJ1-5,TRBV5-1,-,13,-,TGCGCCAGCAGGGTGGATGGCAATCAGCCCCAGCATTTT,CASRVDGNQPQHF
TRBJ2-7,TRBV7-9,TRBD2,17,few,TGTGCCAGCAGCCCGACTAGCCCAGTAGGGGCCTCCTACGAGCAGTACTTC,CASSPTSPVGASYEQYF
TRBJ1-2,TRBV7-2,-,12,-,TGTGCCAGCAAAGGGGCGGACTATGGCTACACCTTC,CASKGADYGYTF
TRBJ1-5,TRBV5-1,-,15,-,TGCGCCAGCAGCTTAGTCCCGGGGCCTAATCAGCCCCAGCATTTT,CASSLVPGPNQPQHF
TRBJ1-6,TRBV30,TRBD1,15,-,TGTGCCTGGAGCTTGGGACAGGGCAATAATTCACCCCTCCACTTT,CAWSLGQGNNSPLHF
TRBJ2-1,TRBV10-2,TRBD2,15,-,TGCGCCAGCAGTGAGTCGTCAGCGGGAGGGGGTGAGCAGTTCTTC,CASSESSAGGGEQFF
TRBJ2-2,TRBV6-1,-,14,-,TGTGCCAGCAGTTTTGTACAGAACACCGGGGAGCTGTTTTTT,CASSFVQNTGELFF
TRBJ1-5,TRBV28,-,13,few,TGTGCCAGCAGAGACGCCGCCCGACAGCCCCAGCATTTT,CASRDAARQPQHF
TRBJ2-2,TRBV18,TRBD1,15,-,TGTGCCAGCTCACCGGGACAGATTTTCACCGGGGAGCTGTTTTTT,CASSPGQIFTGELFF
TRBJ1-3,TRBV7-9,TRBD1,15,-,TGTGCCGGCGCCAGAGGGACAGGGGTCGGAAACACCATATATTTT,CAGARGTGVGNTIYF
TRBJ2-5,TRBV29-1,TRBD2,12,-,TGCAGCAGTGCTAGCGGCCAAGAGACCCAGTACTTC,CSSASGQETQYF
TRBJ2-7,TRBV9,-,14,once,TGTGCCAGCAGCGTGACAGACAGGTCAAACGAGCAGTACTTC,CASSVTDRSNEQYF
TRBJ1-1,TRBV9,TRBD1,14,few,TGTGCCAACACCCCGGGACAGGTGGGCACTGAAGCTTTCTTT,CANTPGQVGTEAFF
TRBJ1-5,TRBV7-9,TRBD1,14,once,TGTGCCAGCAGCTACGGGACAGGTTATCAGCCCCAGCATTTT,CASSYGTGYQPQHF
TRBJ2-6,TRBV7-2,-,16,-,TGTGCCAGCAGCCGCGCCCCTTCCTCTGGGGCCAACGTCCTGACTTTC,CASSRAPSSGANVLTF
TRBJ1-1,TRBV28,-,14,-,TGTGCCAGCAACCAACCTTCAGGGTACACTGAAGCTTTCTTT,CASNQPSGYTEAFF
TRBJ2-3,TRBV7-6,TRBD2,16,-,TGTGCCAGCAGCTTAGACCAGCGGGGCGACGCAGATACGCAGTATTTT,CASSLDQRGDADTQYF
TRBJ2-1,TRBV7-8,TRBD2,15,-,TGTGCCAGCAGCTTAGGGACTAGCGGGGCCCTGGAGCAGTTCTTC,CASSLGTSGALEQFF
TRBJ2-7,TRBV7-9,-,15,few,TGTGCCAGCAGCTTAGGAGAGGGTAACTCCTACGAGCAGTACTTC,CASSLGEGNSYEQYF
TRBJ2-2,TRBV19,-,16,-,TGTGCCAGTAGTCCCGGGACTTGGGCGAACACCGGGGAGCTGTTTTTT,CASSPGTWANTGELFF
TRBJ2-5,TRBV5-4,-,16,-,TGTGCCAGCAGCTTGGCCCCCTGGGCAGTCCAAGAGACCCAGTACTTC,CASSLAPWAVQETQYF
TRBJ2-7,TRBV2,TRBD2,15,-,TGTGCCAGCATGCGGCCGGCTAGCGGGTCCTACGAGCAGTACTTC,CASMRPASGSYEQYF
TRBJ1-1,TRBV7-9,-,13,-,TGTGCCAGCAGCTTAGGTCCTTTGACTGAAGCTTTCTTT,CASSLGPLTEAFF
TRBJ2-4,TRBV6-1,-,12,-,TGTGCCAGCACGTCGACAGCAAACATTCAGTACTTC,CASTSTANIQYF
TRBJ2-7,TRBV7-8,TRBD2,15,-,TGTGCCAGCAGCCCCGGGGAGGGCCAGACCTACGAGCAGTACTTC,CASSPGEGQTYEQYF
TRBJ1-2,TRBV7-2,-,13,few,TGTGCCAGCAGCTTCCGCACACGGGGTGGCTACACCTTC,CASSFRTRGGYTF
TRBJ2-5,TRBV28,-,15,-,TGTGCCAGCAGTTATGACACGGGACTGCGAAAAATTCAGTACTTC,CASSYDTGLRKIQYF
TRBJ2-7,TRBV30,-,13,once,TGTGCCTGGAGTAAAGGACGCTCCTACGAGCAGTACTTC,CAWSKGRSYEQYF
TRBJ1-2,TRBV19,TRBD1,13,-,TGTGCCAGCCGGGACAGGGGGGTTTATGGCTACACCTTC,CASRDRGVYGYTF
TRBJ1-2,TRBV9,-,17,once,TGTGCCAGCAGCGGGGGGAGTTTCAGGCTCTCGAACTATGGCTACACCTTC,CASSGGSFRLSNYGYTF
TRBJ2-7,TRBV10-2,-,13,-,TGCGCCAGCAGCTGGACCCATGGCTACGAGCAGTACTTC,CASSWTHGYEQYF
TRBJ1-5,TRBV19,TRBD1,15,-,TGTGCCAGTAGGGACACCGGGACAGGCCATCAGCCCCAGCATTTT,CASRDTGTGHQPQHF
TRBJ2-5,TRBV7-8,-,14,-,TGTGCCAGCAAAGAATCGGGGTCTCAAGAGACCCAGTACTTC,CASKESGSQETQYF